This T cell receptor beta chain was documented in a study of T-cell memory formation after mild COVID-19. The wider study: Across donors, TCR clusters were largely donor specific.

CDR3 length: 11 residues. The V gene's germline CDR1 is SQVTM and CDR2 ANQGSEA. V dropped 7 bases and J dropped 9; count of bases not matched to a gene: 5. Each CDR3 protein gets one entry after TCRdb re-called the 5' RACE reads with MiXCR. This table has around 300,000 distinct CDR3 sequences, roughly 8% appearing once. This receptor was identified in a man in his late teens or twenties who had mild COVID-19 (a few samples of this study predate the infection). Cell type and time point are not known. Source material: PBMCs or a T cell subset sorted from them (not recorded which). The chain carries TRBV29-1 and TRBJ2-1; 8 bases agree with TRBD1. For the CDR3, the DNA is TGCAGCGGGACAGGGTACGGTGAGCAGTTCTTC. Translation: CSGTGYGEQFF.